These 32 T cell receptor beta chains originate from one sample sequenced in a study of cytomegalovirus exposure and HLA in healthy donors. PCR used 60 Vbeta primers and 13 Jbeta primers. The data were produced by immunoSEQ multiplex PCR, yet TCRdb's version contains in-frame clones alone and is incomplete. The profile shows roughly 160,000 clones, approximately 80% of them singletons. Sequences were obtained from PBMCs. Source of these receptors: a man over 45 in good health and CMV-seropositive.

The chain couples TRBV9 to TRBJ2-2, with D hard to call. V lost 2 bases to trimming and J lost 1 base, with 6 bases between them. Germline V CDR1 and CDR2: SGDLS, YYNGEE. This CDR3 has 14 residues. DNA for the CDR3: TGTGCCAGCAGCGTCAACTTGAACACCGGGGAGCTGTTTTTT. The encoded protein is CASSVNLNTGELFF.

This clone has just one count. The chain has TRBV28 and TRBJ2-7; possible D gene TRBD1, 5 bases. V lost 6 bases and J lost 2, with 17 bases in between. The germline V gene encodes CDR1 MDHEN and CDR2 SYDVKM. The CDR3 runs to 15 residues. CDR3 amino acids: CASSSPSGWAYEQYF. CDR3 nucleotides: TGTGCCAGCAGCTCCCCGTCAGGGTGGGCCTACGAGCAGTACTTC.

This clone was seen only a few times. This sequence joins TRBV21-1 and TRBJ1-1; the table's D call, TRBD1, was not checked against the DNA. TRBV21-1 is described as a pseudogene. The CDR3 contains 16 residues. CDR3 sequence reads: CASSKLYRGGNTEAFF. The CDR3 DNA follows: TGTGCCAGCAGCAAATTGTACAGGGGTGGGAACACTGAAGCTTTCTTT.

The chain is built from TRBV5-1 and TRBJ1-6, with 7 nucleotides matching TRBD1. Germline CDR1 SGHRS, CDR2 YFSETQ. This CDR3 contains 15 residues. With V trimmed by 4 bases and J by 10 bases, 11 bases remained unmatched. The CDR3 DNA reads TGCGCCAGCAGCGCCACCGGACAGGCAGCCTCACCCCTCCACTTT. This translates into CASSATGQAASPLHF.

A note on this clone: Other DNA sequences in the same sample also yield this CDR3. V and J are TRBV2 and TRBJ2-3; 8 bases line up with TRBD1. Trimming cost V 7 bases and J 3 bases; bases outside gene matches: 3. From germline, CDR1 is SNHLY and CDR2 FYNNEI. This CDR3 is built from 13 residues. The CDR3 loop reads CASNQGATDTQYF. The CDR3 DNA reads TGTGCCAGCAATCAGGGGGCGACAGATACGCAGTATTTT.

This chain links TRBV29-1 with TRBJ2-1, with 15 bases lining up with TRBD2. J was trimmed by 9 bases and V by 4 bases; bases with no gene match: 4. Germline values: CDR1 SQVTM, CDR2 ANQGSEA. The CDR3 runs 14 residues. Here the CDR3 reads CSVGTSGGAGEQFF. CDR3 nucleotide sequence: TGCAGCGTTGGGACTAGCGGGGGGGCGGGTGAGCAGTTCTTC.

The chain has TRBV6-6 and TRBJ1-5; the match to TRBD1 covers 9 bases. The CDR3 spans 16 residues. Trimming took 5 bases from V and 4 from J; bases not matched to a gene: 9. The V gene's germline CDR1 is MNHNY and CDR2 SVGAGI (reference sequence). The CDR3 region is CASSPLGQGKNQPQHF. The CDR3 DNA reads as TGTGCCAGCAGTCCTCTGGGACAGGGAAAAAATCAGCCCCAGCATTTT.

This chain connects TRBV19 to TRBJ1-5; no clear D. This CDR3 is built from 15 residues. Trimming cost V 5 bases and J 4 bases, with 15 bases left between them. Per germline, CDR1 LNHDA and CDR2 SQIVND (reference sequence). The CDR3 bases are TGTGCCAGTAGTTCGGACGGACTTTATAATCAGCCCCAGCATTTT. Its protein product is CASSSDGLYNQPQHF.

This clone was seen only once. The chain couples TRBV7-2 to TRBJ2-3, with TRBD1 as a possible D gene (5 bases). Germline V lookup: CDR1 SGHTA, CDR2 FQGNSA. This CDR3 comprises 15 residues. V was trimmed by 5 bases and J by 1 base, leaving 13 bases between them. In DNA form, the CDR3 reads TGTGCCAGCAGCCCCCAGGGCATAGGCACAGATACGCAGTATTTT. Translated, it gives CASSPQGIGTDTQYF.

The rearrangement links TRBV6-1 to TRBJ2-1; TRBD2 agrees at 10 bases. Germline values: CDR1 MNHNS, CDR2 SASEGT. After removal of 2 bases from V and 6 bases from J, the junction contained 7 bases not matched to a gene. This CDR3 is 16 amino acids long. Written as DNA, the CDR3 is TGTGCCAGCAGTGAAAGCGGGGGGGCGAACGTCAATGAGCAGTTCTTC. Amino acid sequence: CASSESGGANVNEQFF.

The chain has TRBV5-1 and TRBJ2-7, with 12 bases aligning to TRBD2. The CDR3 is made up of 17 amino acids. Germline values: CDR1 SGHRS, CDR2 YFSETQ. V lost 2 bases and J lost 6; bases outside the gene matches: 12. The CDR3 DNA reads TGCGCCAGCAGCTTTCTATCCGGGACTAGCGGGTTACGCGAGCAGTACTTC. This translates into CASSFLSGTSGLREQYF.

The DNA for the CDR3 is TGCGCCAGCAGCCAAACCCCCAGGGCCCTGAACACTGAAGCTTTCTTT. It translates to CASSQTPRALNTEAFF. The V gene is TRBV4-3, the J gene TRBJ1-1; maybe TRBD1 (5 bases). The CDR3 extends over 16 amino acids. Per the germline V gene, CDR1 is LGHNA and CDR2 is YSLEER. V was clipped by 2 bases and J by 0 bases, with 13 bases between them.

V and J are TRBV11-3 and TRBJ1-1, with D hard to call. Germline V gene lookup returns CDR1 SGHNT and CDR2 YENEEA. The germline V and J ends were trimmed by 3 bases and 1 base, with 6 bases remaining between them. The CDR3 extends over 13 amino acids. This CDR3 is CASSFSENTEAFF. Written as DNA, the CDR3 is TGTGCCAGCAGCTTTAGCGAGAACACTGAAGCTTTCTTT.

CDR3 nucleotide sequence: TGTGCCAGCAGGACAAGTTCCTACGAGCAGTACTTC. Translated: CASRTSSYEQYF. J is TRBJ2-7 and V is TRBV6-1, with D hard to call. CDR1 and CDR2 from the germline V gene are MNHNS and SASEGT. This CDR3 comprises 12 residues. V shed 6 bases and J shed 1 base, with 7 bases lying between them.

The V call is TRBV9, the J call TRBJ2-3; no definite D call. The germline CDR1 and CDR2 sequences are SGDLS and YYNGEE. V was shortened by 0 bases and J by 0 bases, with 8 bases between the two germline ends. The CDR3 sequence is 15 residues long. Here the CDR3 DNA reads TGTGCCAGCAGCGTAGACGGCAGGAGCACAGATACGCAGTATTTT. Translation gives CASSVDGRSTDTQYF. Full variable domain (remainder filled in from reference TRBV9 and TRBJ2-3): DSGVTQTPKHLITATGQRVTLRCSPRSGDLSVYWYQQSLDQGLQFLIQYYNGEERAKGNILERFSAQQFPDLHSELNLSSLELGDSALYFCASSVDGRSTDTQYFGPGTRLTVL.

The CDR3 loop reads CASSPRTGPKWAYGYTF. The CDR3 DNA reads as TGTGCCAGTAGTCCAAGGACAGGCCCTAAGTGGGCCTATGGCTACACCTTC. The chain has TRBV19 and TRBJ1-2; TRBD1 aligns across 7 bases. The CDR3 totals 17 residues. V shed 5 bases and J 4 bases; nucleotides not matched to a gene: 16. The V gene's germline CDR1 is LNHDA and CDR2 SQIVND (reference sequence).

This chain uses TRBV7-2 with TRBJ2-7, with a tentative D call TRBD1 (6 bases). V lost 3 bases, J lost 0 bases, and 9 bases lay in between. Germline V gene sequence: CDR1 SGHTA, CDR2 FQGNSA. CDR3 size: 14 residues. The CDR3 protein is CASSFQGSSYEQYF. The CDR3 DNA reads TGTGCCAGCAGCTTCCAGGGGAGCTCCTACGAGCAGTACTTC.

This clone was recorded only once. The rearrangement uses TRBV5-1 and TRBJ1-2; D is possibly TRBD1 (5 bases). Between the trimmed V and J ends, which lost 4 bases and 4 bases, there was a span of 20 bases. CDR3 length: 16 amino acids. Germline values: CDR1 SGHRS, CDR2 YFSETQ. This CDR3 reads CASSQLILTAPYGYTF. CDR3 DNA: TGCGCCAGCAGCCAACTTATCTTGACAGCGCCCTATGGCTACACCTTC.

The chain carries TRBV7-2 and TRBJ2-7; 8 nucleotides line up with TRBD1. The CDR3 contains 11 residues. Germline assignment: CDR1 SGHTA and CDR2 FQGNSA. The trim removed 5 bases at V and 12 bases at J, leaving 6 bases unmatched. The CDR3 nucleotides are TGTGCCAGCAGCCAGACAGGGGCTTCGTACTTC. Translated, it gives CASSQTGASYF.

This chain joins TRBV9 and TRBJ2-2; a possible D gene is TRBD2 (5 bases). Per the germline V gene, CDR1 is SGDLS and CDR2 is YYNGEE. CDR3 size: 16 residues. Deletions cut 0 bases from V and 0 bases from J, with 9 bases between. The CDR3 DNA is TGTGCCAGCAGCGTAGTGAGGGCCCCGAACACCGGGGAGCTGTTTTTT. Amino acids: CASSVVRAPNTGELFF.

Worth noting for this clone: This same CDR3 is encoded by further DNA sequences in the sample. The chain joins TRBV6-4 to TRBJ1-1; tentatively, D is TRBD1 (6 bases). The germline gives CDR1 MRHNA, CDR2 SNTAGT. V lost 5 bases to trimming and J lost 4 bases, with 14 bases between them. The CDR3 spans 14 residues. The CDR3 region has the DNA TGTGCCAGCAGTCTTACAGGGACGAGCACTGAAGCTTTCTTT. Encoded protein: CASSLTGTSTEAFF.

Here the CDR3 reads CASSAQGPGELFF. The CDR3 region has the DNA TGTGCCAGCAGTGCACAGGGACCCGGGGAGCTGTTTTTT. The chain links TRBV6-1 to TRBJ2-2; D might be TRBD1 (6 bases). The germline gives CDR1 MNHNS, CDR2 SASEGT. The V end lost 4 bases, the J end lost 6 bases, and 9 bases lay between the germline ends. This CDR3 has 13 residues.

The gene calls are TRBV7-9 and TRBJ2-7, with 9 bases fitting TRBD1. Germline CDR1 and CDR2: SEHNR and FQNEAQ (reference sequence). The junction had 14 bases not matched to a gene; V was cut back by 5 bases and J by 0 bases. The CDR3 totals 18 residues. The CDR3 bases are TGTGCCAGCAGCGCAAAAACCGGGACAGGGATTAGCTCCTACGAGCAGTACTTC. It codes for CASSAKTGTGISSYEQYF.

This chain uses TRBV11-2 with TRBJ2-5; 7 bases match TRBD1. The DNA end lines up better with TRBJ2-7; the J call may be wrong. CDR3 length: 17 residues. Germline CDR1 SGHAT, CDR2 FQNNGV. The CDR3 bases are TGTGCCAGCAGCTTAGCCCCCTGGGGGCAGGGGGCCTACGAGCAGTACTTC. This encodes CASSLAPWGQGAYEQYF.

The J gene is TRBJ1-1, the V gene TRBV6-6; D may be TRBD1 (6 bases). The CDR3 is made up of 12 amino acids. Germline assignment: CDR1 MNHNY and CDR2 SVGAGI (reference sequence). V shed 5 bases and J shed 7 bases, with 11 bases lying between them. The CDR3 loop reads CASSTQGFEAFF. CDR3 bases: TGTGCCAGCAGTACGCAGGGGTTTGAAGCTTTCTTT.

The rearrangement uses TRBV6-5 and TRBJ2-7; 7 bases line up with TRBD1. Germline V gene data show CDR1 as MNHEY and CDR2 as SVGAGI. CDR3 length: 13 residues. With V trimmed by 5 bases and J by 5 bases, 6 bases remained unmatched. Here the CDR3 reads CASSAETGNEQYF. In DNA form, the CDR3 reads TGTGCCAGCAGTGCCGAGACAGGGAACGAGCAGTACTTC.

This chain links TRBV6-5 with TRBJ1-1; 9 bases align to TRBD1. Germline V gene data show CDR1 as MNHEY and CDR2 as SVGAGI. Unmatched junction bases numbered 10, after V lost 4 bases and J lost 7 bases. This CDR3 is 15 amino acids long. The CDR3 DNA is TGTGCCAGCAGTTCGTTGGGGACAGGGTATCGTGAAGCTTTCTTT. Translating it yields CASSSLGTGYREAFF.

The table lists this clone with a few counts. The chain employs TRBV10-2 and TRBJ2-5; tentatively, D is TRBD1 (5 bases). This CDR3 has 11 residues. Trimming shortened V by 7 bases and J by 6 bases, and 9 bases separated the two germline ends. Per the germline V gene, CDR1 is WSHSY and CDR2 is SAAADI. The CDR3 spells CASTMGQTQYF. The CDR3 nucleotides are TGCGCCAGCACCATGGGGCAGACCCAGTACTTC.

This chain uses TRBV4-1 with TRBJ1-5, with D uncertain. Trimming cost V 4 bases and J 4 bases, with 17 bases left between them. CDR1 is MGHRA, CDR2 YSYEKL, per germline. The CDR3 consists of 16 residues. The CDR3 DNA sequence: TGCGCCAGCAGCCCAGGACTCTTCGCGGGGAATCAGCCCCAGCATTTT. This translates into CASSPGLFAGNQPQHF.

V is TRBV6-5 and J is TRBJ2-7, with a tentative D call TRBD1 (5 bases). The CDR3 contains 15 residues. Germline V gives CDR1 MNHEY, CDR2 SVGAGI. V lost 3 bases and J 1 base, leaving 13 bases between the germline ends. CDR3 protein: CASSYWTTESYEQYF. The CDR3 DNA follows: TGTGCCAGCAGTTATTGGACAACAGAGTCCTACGAGCAGTACTTC.

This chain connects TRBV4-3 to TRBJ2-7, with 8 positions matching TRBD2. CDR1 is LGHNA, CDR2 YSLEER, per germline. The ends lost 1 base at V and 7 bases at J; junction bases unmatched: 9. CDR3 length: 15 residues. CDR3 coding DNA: TGCGCCAGCAGCCAAGTGTTTAGCGGGGTTACGGAGCAGTACTTC. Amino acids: CASSQVFSGVTEQYF.

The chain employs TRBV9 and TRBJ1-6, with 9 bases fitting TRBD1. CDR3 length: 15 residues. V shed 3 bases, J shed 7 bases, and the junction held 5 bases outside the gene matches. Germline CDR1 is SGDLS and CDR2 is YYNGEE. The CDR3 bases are TGTGCCAGCAGCGAGAGACAGGGGGGGAATTCACCCCTCCACTTT. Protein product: CASSERQGGNSPLHF.